This is a list of T cell receptor beta chains from one sample in a study of human T cells and chemical hapten exposure. TCRdb processed the RACE reads anew with MiXCR; each CDR3 protein has one entry. The repertoire holds a few hundred thousand distinct CDR3 sequences, with around 7.7% as singletons. Sequenced here: whole blood, sampled in connection with sensitization to the hapten diphenylcyclopropenone (DPC). The origin of the receptors is a man aged 18 to 30 with alopecia areata. Some clones in this sample may be carry-over from other donors' samples. Each CDR3 is given with its conserved first and last residue. A D gene is named only where the DNA matches it firmly. Expanded clones are given a class, and other clones once, few, many or no size at all.

cdr3_nt: TGTGCCAGCTATTCTCTAGACAGGGTCAGGAACACCGGGGAGCTGTTTTTT
cdr3_aa: CASYSLDRVRNTGELFF
cdr3_length: 17
d_call: TRBD1
j_call: TRBJ2-2
clone_size: .
v_call: TRBV6-2/TRBV6-3

cdr3_nt: TGTGCCACCCACTTGGGCGGGGGGTACCAAGAGACCCAGTACTTC
cdr3_aa: CATHLGGGYQETQYF
cdr3_length: 15
d_call: TRBD2
j_call: TRBJ2-5
clone_size: .
v_call: TRBV6-2/TRBV6-3

cdr3_nt: TGCGCCAGCAGACCGGGACAGGGGGTACCTGAGGTAGCCAAAAACATTCAGTACTTC
cdr3_aa: CASRPGQGVPEVAKNIQYF
cdr3_length: 19
d_call: TRBD1
j_call: TRBJ2-4
clone_size: few
v_call: TRBV23-1

cdr3_nt: TGCAGCGTGAGGGGAGCTGGGGCCAACGTCCTGACTTTC
cdr3_aa: CSVRGAGANVLTF
cdr3_length: 13
d_call: .
j_call: TRBJ2-6
clone_size: .
v_call: TRBV29-1

cdr3_nt: TGTGCCAGCAGCTTAGAAAGGACAGGTATCGATCAGTTCTTC
cdr3_aa: CASSLERTGIDQFF
cdr3_length: 14
d_call: TRBD1
j_call: TRBJ2-1
clone_size: few
v_call: TRBV11-2

cdr3_nt: TGTGCCAGCAGTTCAGGGACAGATAGCACAGATACGCAGTATTTT
cdr3_aa: CASSSGTDSTDTQYF
cdr3_length: 15
d_call: TRBD1
j_call: TRBJ2-3
clone_size: .
v_call: TRBV27

cdr3_nt: TGCGCCAGCAGCTTGGACCCGATCGGGACGGGCGATCGGCGGGAAGCTTTCTTT
cdr3_aa: CASSLDPIGTGDRREAFF
cdr3_length: 18
d_call: .
j_call: TRBJ1-1
clone_size: few
v_call: TRBV5-1

cdr3_nt: TGTGCCAGCAACCCACTAGCGTCAGATACGCAGTATTTT
cdr3_aa: CASNPLASDTQYF
cdr3_length: 13
d_call: TRBD2
j_call: TRBJ2-3
clone_size: .
v_call: TRBV28

cdr3_nt: TGTGCCAGCAGTTTACTCCCGGCTAGCGGGGCGACAGATACGCAGTATTTT
cdr3_aa: CASSLLPASGATDTQYF
cdr3_length: 17
d_call: TRBD2
j_call: TRBJ2-3
clone_size: .
v_call: TRBV12-3/TRBV12-4

cdr3_nt: TGTGCCAGCTCACCACCGACAGAGACCCAGTACTTC
cdr3_aa: CASSPPTETQYF
cdr3_length: 12
d_call: .
j_call: TRBJ2-5
clone_size: few
v_call: TRBV18

cdr3_nt: TGTGCCAGCAGCTTAACTCGCATCTACCAAGAGACCCAGTACTTC
cdr3_aa: CASSLTRIYQETQYF
cdr3_length: 15
d_call: .
j_call: TRBJ2-5
clone_size: .
v_call: TRBV11-3

cdr3_nt: TGTGCCACCAGTGATAGTTTCGGGACAGGGGTAGGCGAGCAGTTCTTC
cdr3_aa: CATSDSFGTGVGEQFF
cdr3_length: 16
d_call: TRBD1
j_call: TRBJ2-1
clone_size: .
v_call: TRBV24-1

cdr3_nt: TGTGCCAGCAGCTTGGTTCCGGGTATGAGTTCACCCCTCCACTTT
cdr3_aa: CASSLVPGMSSPLHF
cdr3_length: 15
d_call: .
j_call: TRBJ1-6
clone_size: .
v_call: TRBV5-6

cdr3_nt: TGCGCCAGCAGCTCGGGACTGAATGAAAAACTGTTTTTT
cdr3_aa: CASSSGLNEKLFF
cdr3_length: 13
d_call: .
j_call: TRBJ1-4
clone_size: .
v_call: TRBV5-1

cdr3_nt: TGTGCCAGCATCCTTGGGCAGGATGGGGAAGCTTTCTTT
cdr3_aa: CASILGQDGEAFF
cdr3_length: 13
d_call: .
j_call: TRBJ1-1
clone_size: .
v_call: TRBV2

cdr3_nt: TGTGCCAGCAGTTTAGCCCTCTACAGGGCCCAGCCCCAGCATTTT
cdr3_aa: CASSLALYRAQPQHF
cdr3_length: 15
d_call: .
j_call: TRBJ1-5
clone_size: .
v_call: TRBV12-3/TRBV12-4

cdr3_nt: TGCGCCAGCAGCCGCGTTACAGAACGGGGCTACAATGAGCAGTTCTTC
cdr3_aa: CASSRVTERGYNEQFF
cdr3_length: 16
d_call: .
j_call: TRBJ2-1
clone_size: few
v_call: TRBV4-1

cdr3_nt: TGTGCCAGTAGTATAAGTGGACTACGCACAGATACGCAGTATTTT
cdr3_aa: CASSISGLRTDTQYF
cdr3_length: 15
d_call: .
j_call: TRBJ2-3
clone_size: few
v_call: TRBV19

cdr3_nt: TGCGCCAGCAGCCAGACAGGGCCGAAAAACACTGAAGCTTTCTTT
cdr3_aa: CASSQTGPKNTEAFF
cdr3_length: 15
d_call: TRBD1
j_call: TRBJ1-1
clone_size: few
v_call: TRBV5-1

cdr3_nt: TGTGCCAGCAACCCTTCAGCGAACACCGGGGAGCTGTTTTTT
cdr3_aa: CASNPSANTGELFF
cdr3_length: 14
d_call: .
j_call: TRBJ2-2
clone_size: few
v_call: TRBV12-3/TRBV12-4

cdr3_nt: TGTGCCAGCAGCTTGTCCGGGACTAGCGACGAGCAGTACTTC
cdr3_aa: CASSLSGTSDEQYF
cdr3_length: 14
d_call: TRBD2
j_call: TRBJ2-7
clone_size: .
v_call: TRBV7-9

cdr3_nt: TGTGCCAGCAGCCGGACAGGGAGGGGGACTGAAGCTTTCTTT
cdr3_aa: CASSRTGRGTEAFF
cdr3_length: 14
d_call: TRBD1
j_call: TRBJ1-1
clone_size: .
v_call: TRBV7-9

cdr3_nt: TGCAGCGTTGCCGCAGGGGGTAGGGACACTGAAGCTTTCTTT
cdr3_aa: CSVAAGGRDTEAFF
cdr3_length: 14
d_call: TRBD1
j_call: TRBJ1-1
clone_size: .
v_call: TRBV29-1

cdr3_nt: TGTGCCAGCAGTGCGGGACAGTCCGCCTACGAGCAGTACTTC
cdr3_aa: CASSAGQSAYEQYF
cdr3_length: 14
d_call: .
j_call: TRBJ2-7
clone_size: few
v_call: TRBV6-2/TRBV6-3

cdr3_nt: TGTGCCAGCAGCTTAACCCGCAGGGCGAACACTGAAGCTTTCTTT
cdr3_aa: CASSLTRRANTEAFF
cdr3_length: 15
d_call: .
j_call: TRBJ1-1
clone_size: many
v_call: TRBV7-3

cdr3_nt: TGTGCCAGCAGTTCCCCATCCCCCTCTCAGGGTGGCCCTGGAAACACCATATATTTT
cdr3_aa: CASSSPSPSQGGPGNTIYF
cdr3_length: 19
d_call: .
j_call: TRBJ1-3
clone_size: many
v_call: TRBV28

cdr3_nt: TGTGCCAGCACCGACCCAGCCACAGATACGCAGTATTTT
cdr3_aa: CASTDPATDTQYF
cdr3_length: 13
d_call: .
j_call: TRBJ2-3
clone_size: .
v_call: TRBV11-2

cdr3_nt: TGTGCCAGCAGTATCACCAAGAACACTGATGCTTTCTTT
cdr3_aa: CASSITKNTDAFF
cdr3_length: 13
d_call: .
j_call: TRBJ1-1
clone_size: .
v_call: TRBV12-3/TRBV12-4

cdr3_nt: TGTGCCAGCAGTGACCCAGGGGCTGGAAACACCATATATTTT
cdr3_aa: CASSDPGAGNTIYF
cdr3_length: 14
d_call: .
j_call: TRBJ1-3
clone_size: few
v_call: TRBV12-3/TRBV12-4

cdr3_nt: TGTGCCAGCTCACCAACTATGGGAAACACTGAAGCTTTCTTT
cdr3_aa: CASSPTMGNTEAFF
cdr3_length: 14
d_call: .
j_call: TRBJ1-1
clone_size: .
v_call: TRBV18

cdr3_nt: TGTGCCAGCACCTCGGGGACCTCTGGGGCCAACGTCCTGACTTTC
cdr3_aa: CASTSGTSGANVLTF
cdr3_length: 15
d_call: .
j_call: TRBJ2-6
clone_size: .
v_call: TRBV27

cdr3_nt: TGCGCCGGCAGCCACCCACCGGGACTCACTTATGGCTACACCTTC
cdr3_aa: CAGSHPPGLTYGYTF
cdr3_length: 15
d_call: .
j_call: TRBJ1-2
clone_size: few
v_call: TRBV4-1

cdr3_nt: TGTGCCAGCAGCCGGAGTGACTCTGGGGCCAACGTCCTGACTTTC
cdr3_aa: CASSRSDSGANVLTF
cdr3_length: 15
d_call: .
j_call: TRBJ2-6
clone_size: many
v_call: TRBV6-2/TRBV6-3

cdr3_nt: TGCGCCAGCAGCCAAGTTTTTAGGCCGAGGGGAGAAAAACTGTTTTTT
cdr3_aa: CASSQVFRPRGEKLFF
cdr3_length: 16
d_call: .
j_call: TRBJ1-4
clone_size: few
v_call: TRBV4-1

cdr3_nt: TGTGCCAGCAGCTTGGACAGGGGGAATACCTACGAGCAGTACTTC
cdr3_aa: CASSLDRGNTYEQYF
cdr3_length: 15
d_call: TRBD1
j_call: TRBJ2-7
clone_size: .
v_call: TRBV12-3/TRBV12-4

cdr3_nt: TGTGCCAGCAGCGTAGGACTAGCGGGGGGATATGAGCAGTTCTTC
cdr3_aa: CASSVGLAGGYEQFF
cdr3_length: 15
d_call: TRBD2
j_call: TRBJ2-1
clone_size: .
v_call: TRBV9

cdr3_nt: TGCAGTGCTAGAGGGGGTGAGGGGGGAAGCAATCAGCCCCAGCATTTT
cdr3_aa: CSARGGEGGSNQPQHF
cdr3_length: 16
d_call: .
j_call: TRBJ1-5
clone_size: .
v_call: TRBV20-1

cdr3_nt: TGTGCCAGCAGCTTGACAGTGGGGCCTGATCAGCCCCAGCATTTT
cdr3_aa: CASSLTVGPDQPQHF
cdr3_length: 15
d_call: .
j_call: TRBJ1-5
clone_size: .
v_call: TRBV27

cdr3_nt: TGCGCCAGCAACTGGGCGACCGCTACCTACAATGAGCAGTTCTTC
cdr3_aa: CASNWATATYNEQFF
cdr3_length: 15
d_call: .
j_call: TRBJ2-1
clone_size: .
v_call: TRBV4-3

cdr3_nt: TGTGCCACCAGTGAAGAGAGTAATGAGCAGTTCTTC
cdr3_aa: CATSEESNEQFF
cdr3_length: 12
d_call: .
j_call: TRBJ2-1
clone_size: few
v_call: TRBV24-1

cdr3_nt: TGTGCCAGCAGCTTCCCGGGACTCCTACAGCCCCAGCATTTT
cdr3_aa: CASSFPGLLQPQHF
cdr3_length: 14
d_call: .
j_call: TRBJ1-5
clone_size: .
v_call: TRBV7-2

cdr3_nt: TGTGCCAGCAGCTTGCCAAGTTCACCCCTCCACTTT
cdr3_aa: CASSLPSSPLHF
cdr3_length: 12
d_call: .
j_call: TRBJ1-6
clone_size: .
v_call: TRBV7-2

cdr3_nt: TGTGCCAGCAGCCTCCGACAGGCCTCGAACACTGAAGCTTTCTTT
cdr3_aa: CASSLRQASNTEAFF
cdr3_length: 15
d_call: .
j_call: TRBJ1-1
clone_size: .
v_call: TRBV7-2

cdr3_nt: TGTGCCAGCAGGTCTAGATACAGGTCCAATGAGCAGTTCTTC
cdr3_aa: CASRSRYRSNEQFF
cdr3_length: 14
d_call: .
j_call: TRBJ2-1
clone_size: few
v_call: TRBV7-2

cdr3_nt: TGCGCCAGCAGCCCAGGAGACAGGGATGTCACTGAAGCTTTCTTT
cdr3_aa: CASSPGDRDVTEAFF
cdr3_length: 15
d_call: TRBD1
j_call: TRBJ1-1
clone_size: .
v_call: TRBV5-1

cdr3_nt: TGCGCCAGCAGCCAAGTAATAGGGCAGCCCCAGCATTTT
cdr3_aa: CASSQVIGQPQHF
cdr3_length: 13
d_call: .
j_call: TRBJ1-5
clone_size: .
v_call: TRBV4-1

cdr3_nt: TGTGCCAGCAGCCAGGGCCCCAAGATGAACACTGAAGCTTTCTTT
cdr3_aa: CASSQGPKMNTEAFF
cdr3_length: 15
d_call: .
j_call: TRBJ1-1
clone_size: few
v_call: TRBV3-1

cdr3_nt: TGTGCCAGCAGCTTAGCCCTACAGGGCTCTGGGGCCAACGTCCTGACTTTC
cdr3_aa: CASSLALQGSGANVLTF
cdr3_length: 17
d_call: .
j_call: TRBJ2-6
clone_size: many
v_call: TRBV7-9

cdr3_nt: TGTGCCAGCAGCCAAGCGCTAGCGGGGTCGCAAGAGACCCAGTACTTC
cdr3_aa: CASSQALAGSQETQYF
cdr3_length: 16
d_call: TRBD2
j_call: TRBJ2-5
clone_size: .
v_call: TRBV14

cdr3_nt: TGTGCCAGCAGCAAGGCTACCCCGAGGAACACTGAAGCTTTCTTT
cdr3_aa: CASSKATPRNTEAFF
cdr3_length: 15
d_call: .
j_call: TRBJ1-1
clone_size: few
v_call: TRBV7-2

cdr3_nt: TGTGCCAGCAGCTTAAGACGGGGGGGTGCAGATACGCAGTATTTT
cdr3_aa: CASSLRRGGADTQYF
cdr3_length: 15
d_call: TRBD2
j_call: TRBJ2-3
clone_size: .
v_call: TRBV7-2

cdr3_nt: TGCGCCAGCAGCCAAGATTGGGACCAGGGTAGGGGCATTCAGTACTTC
cdr3_aa: CASSQDWDQGRGIQYF
cdr3_length: 16
d_call: .
j_call: TRBJ2-4
clone_size: .
v_call: TRBV4-3